The TCR beta chain described here comes from a study of blood T cell repertoires in COVID-19. At the level of the study: The analysed material was cDNA or gDNA that came from T cells, B-cell-depleted T cells, or PBMCs.

Germline V gives CDR1 SNHLY, CDR2 FYNNEI. The J segment lost 4 bases and the V segment lost 7 bases, leaving 7 bases of the junction unmatched. This CDR3 is built from 14 residues. In the original processing: Scientists estimated how many nucleated cells there were by amplifying reference gene primers. The table came from immunoSEQ multiplex PCR; TCRdb's copy has only in-frame clones and leaves some out. The V and J calls and the clone size are those of that table, but D and trimming were determined from the DNA. This table has tens of thousands of clones, 75% to 95% appearing once. The TCR comes from an elderly woman with acute or convalescent COVID-19. Sample: peripheral blood. V is TRBV2 and J is TRBJ2-5; the match to TRBD1 covers 9 bases. CDR3: CASNGQGRGETQYF. The CDR3 nucleotides read TGTGCCAGCAACGGACAGGGGCGGGGAGAGACCCAGTACTTC.